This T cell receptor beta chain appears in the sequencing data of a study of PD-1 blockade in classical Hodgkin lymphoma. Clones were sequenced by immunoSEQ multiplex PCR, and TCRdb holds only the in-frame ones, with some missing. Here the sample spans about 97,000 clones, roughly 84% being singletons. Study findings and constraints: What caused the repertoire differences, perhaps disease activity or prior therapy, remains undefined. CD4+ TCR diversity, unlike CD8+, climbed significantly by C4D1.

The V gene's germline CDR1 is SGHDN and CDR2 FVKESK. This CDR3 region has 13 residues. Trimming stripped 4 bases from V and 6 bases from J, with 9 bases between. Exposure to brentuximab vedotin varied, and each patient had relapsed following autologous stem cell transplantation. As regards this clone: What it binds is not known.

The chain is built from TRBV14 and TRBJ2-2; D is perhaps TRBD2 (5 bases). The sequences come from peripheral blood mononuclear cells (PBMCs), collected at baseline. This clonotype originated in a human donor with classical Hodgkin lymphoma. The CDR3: CASSLLVAGELFF. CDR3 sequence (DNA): TGTGCCAGCAGCCTACTAGTCGCCGGGGAGCTGTTTTTT.